This TCR beta chain is from a study of beta chain features in type 1 diabetes. Sorted cells reached over 95% purity in every population. Expressed TCRB transcripts were sequenced because the entire RNA isolate underwent reverse transcription. The study sequenced naive, central memory and regulatory T cell samples to an average of approximately 4 million reads. Profiled with immunoSEQ multiplex PCR; TCRdb holds only in-frame clones, not every one. The table has roughly 340,000 clones, roughly an eighth seen once; the top ten hold about 0.01%. Broader study findings: Whether HLA type affects TCRB rearrangement stayed undetermined in the present work. Compared to healthy donors, patients appeared to have naive, central memory and Treg TCRB repertoires that were more alike. In all four CD4+ subsets, TCRB CDR3 length was significantly, moderately reduced in type 1 diabetes.

V gave up 5 bases and J gave up 10 bases, with 13 bases separating them. The CDR3 is 13 residues long. CDR1 and CDR2 (germline): SGHNT, YYREEE (reference sequence). This clone was recorded once. The target antigen is unknown. The clonotype originates from a woman aged 18-35 years with type 1 diabetes. The sequenced sample was naive CD4+ T cells from blood. The chain is built from TRBV5-4 and TRBJ1-6, with D maybe TRBD1 (5 bases). The CDR3 nucleotides read TGTGCCAGCAGGCCTTCACAGGAATCACCCCTCCACTTT. It is translated as CASRPSQESPLHF.